The 26 T cell receptor beta chains given below trace back to one sample, sequenced in a study of identical twins. MiXCR was run by TCRdb on the 5' RACE reads, yielding one entry per CDR3 protein. The data contain approximately 530,000 distinct CDR3 sequences, around 22% of them seen just once; the ten biggest clones take up 0.48%. This sample was also put to use in a study of yellow fever vaccine responses in identical twins.

Sequencing was performed on CD4+ T cells sorted from blood. Every receptor here comes from a woman aged 18-35 years in good health.

This clonotype was counted a few times. The DNA of the CDR3 is TGTGCCAGCAGTTTAGGGGCTAGCGTTGGCACAGATACGCAGTATTTT. Translated, it gives CASSLGASVGTDTQYF. The chain has TRBV12-3 or TRBV12-4 and TRBJ2-3, with D tentatively TRBD2 (6 bases). The CDR3 covers 16 residues. Trimming pared 1 base from V and 1 base from J, leaving 12 bases between.

V and J are TRBV7-8 and TRBJ2-1, with TRBD2 matching over 8 bases. The germline gives CDR1 SGHVS, CDR2 FQNEAQ. The trim removed 2 bases at V and 8 bases at J, leaving 5 bases unmatched. The CDR3 covers 14 residues. CDR3 bases: TGTGCCAGCAGCTTAAGCGGGAGTAAAGATGAGCAGTTCTTC. This codes for CASSLSGSKDEQFF. Full variable domain (remainder filled in from reference TRBV7-8 and TRBJ2-1): GAGVSQSPRYKVAKRGQDVALRCDPISGHVSLFWYQQALGQGPEFLTYFQNEAQLDKSGLPSDRFFAERPEGSVSTLKIQRTQQEDSAVYLCASSLSGSKDEQFFGPGTRLTVL.

The chain has TRBV15 and TRBJ2-7, with 11 positions matching TRBD1. Germline CDR1 is LNHNV and CDR2 is YYDKDF (reference sequence). CDR3 length equals 16 residues. V lost 0 bases and J lost 2; bases outside the gene matches: 3. CDR3 in DNA: TGTGCCACCAGCAGAGAGTGGGACAGGGGGACCTACGAGCAGTACTTC. Its protein is CATSREWDRGTYEQYF.

This clonotype has just one count. The chain uses TRBV12-3 or TRBV12-4 and TRBJ2-7, with 7 positions matching TRBD1. The length of the CDR3 is 18 residues. V lost 7 bases, J lost 3 bases, and 21 bases stayed unmatched. The CDR3 protein is CASMKGQRVGNNYYEQYF. The CDR3, as DNA: TGTGCCAGCATGAAGGGACAGAGGGTCGGCAACAATTACTACGAGCAGTACTTC.

The rearrangement uses TRBV5-1 and TRBJ1-1; TRBD1 might be the D (6 bases). V was shortened by 0 bases and J by 1 base, with 10 bases between the two germline ends. The germline gives CDR1 SGHRS, CDR2 YFSETQ. The CDR3 has 15 amino acids. Here the CDR3 DNA reads TGCGCCAGCAGCTTGGGCGGGGGGCGGAACACTGAAGCTTTCTTT. Its translation is CASSLGGGRNTEAFF.

Ten or more counts support this clonotype. The chain couples TRBV4-1 to TRBJ2-7; 8 nucleotides match TRBD2. Trimming cost V 4 bases and J 0 bases; bases outside gene matches: 2. The CDR3 extends over 14 amino acids. Looked up from germline, CDR1 is MGHRA and CDR2 is YSYEKL. This CDR3 reads CASSRSGSSYEQYF. The CDR3 coding sequence is TGCGCCAGCAGCCGGAGCGGGAGCTCCTACGAGCAGTACTTC.

This clonotype came up a few times. The rearrangement joins TRBV11-2 to TRBJ2-6, with D perhaps TRBD1 (6 bases). Trimming took off 4 bases at V and 4 bases at J, with 20 bases between the two ends. This CDR3 has 18 residues. CDR1 SGHAT and CDR2 FQNNGV come from the germline V gene. The CDR3 DNA is TGTGCCAGCAGCTCGACTGTTTACAGGGCGGTGGGGGCCAACGTCCTGACTTTC. This sequence encodes CASSSTVYRAVGANVLTF.

This clonotype was counted only a few times. V gene TRBV10-3 combines with J gene TRBJ2-5; the match to TRBD2 covers 8 bases. The junction had 8 bases not matched to a gene; V was cut back by 10 bases and J by 4 bases. CDR3 size: 13 residues. The germline V gene has CDR1 ENHRY and CDR2 SYGVKD. The CDR3 sequence: CATGGGFGETQYF. In DNA, the CDR3 is TGTGCCACCGGCGGGGGGTTCGGAGAGACCCAGTACTTC.

This clonotype was detected only a few times. The V and J genes are TRBV5-1 and TRBJ2-1, with 8 nucleotides matching TRBD2. This CDR3 is built from 16 residues. V dropped 0 bases and J dropped 4; count of bases not matched to a gene: 6. Germline V lookup: CDR1 SGHRS, CDR2 YFSETQ. Here the CDR3 reads CASSLGTSGGYNEQFF. The CDR3 DNA follows: TGCGCCAGCAGCTTGGGTACTAGCGGAGGGTACAATGAGCAGTTCTTC.

This chain joins TRBV6-5 and TRBJ2-7; the D gene is possibly TRBD1 (6 bases). With 5 bases removed from V and 6 bases from J, the gap between germline ends came to 20 bases. The CDR3 runs 15 residues. CDR1 and CDR2 from the germline V gene are MNHEY and SVGAGI. CDR3 sequence (DNA): TGTGCCAGCAGTAACGGACAGCTCTTCGGTAGCGAGCAGTACTTC. It codes for CASSNGQLFGSEQYF.

This clonotype was recorded a few times. The V and J genes are TRBV10-3 and TRBJ2-5, with D uncertain. CDR3 length equals 15 residues. Germline loops: CDR1 ENHRY, CDR2 SYGVKD. The ends were cut back, 3 bases at V and 2 bases at J, with 13 bases in the middle. The CDR3 region is CAISDGQILQETQYF. In nucleotides, the CDR3 is TGTGCCATCAGTGATGGGCAGATATTACAAGAGACCCAGTACTTC.

The chain combines TRBV27 with TRBJ2-5, with no clear D. Per the germline V gene, CDR1 is MNHEY and CDR2 is SMNVEV (reference sequence). The CDR3 runs to 15 residues. The ends were cut back, 7 bases at V and 1 base at J, with 16 bases in the middle. CDR3 residues: CASTEKSQTQETQYF. The CDR3 bases are TGTGCCAGCACCGAGAAAAGCCAGACCCAAGAGACCCAGTACTTC.

The chain uses TRBV6-1 and TRBJ2-5; D perhaps matches TRBD1 (5 bases). In germline, CDR1 is MNHNS, CDR2 SASEGT. The CDR3 spans 13 residues. With 8 bases removed from V and 5 bases from J, the gap between germline ends came to 15 bases. The CDR3: CASASFWGETQYF. Here the CDR3 DNA reads TGTGCCAGCGCTTCGTTTTGGGGCGAGACCCAGTACTTC.

The rearrangement links TRBV5-1 to TRBJ2-3; 7 bases align to TRBD1. Trimming at V came to 1 base and at J to 4 bases, leaving 6 bases not matched to a gene. This CDR3 contains 15 residues. The germline gives CDR1 SGHRS, CDR2 YFSETQ. The CDR3 DNA sequence: TGCGCCAGCAGCTTGCAAAGGGGGCAGTCAGATACGCAGTATTTT. Encoded protein: CASSLQRGQSDTQYF. The variable domain in full, with the rest retrieved from reference TRBV5-1 and TRBJ2-3, is KAGVTQTPRYLIKTRGQQVTLSCSPISGHRSVSWYQQTPGQGLQFLFEYFSETQRNKGNFPGRFSGRQFSNSRSEMNVSTLELGDSALYLCASSLQRGQSDTQYFGPGTRLTVL.

There are a few counts of this clonotype. The V gene is TRBV7-3, the J gene TRBJ2-3; 12 nucleotides line up with TRBD2. Germline V gives CDR1 SGHTA, CDR2 FQGTGA. CDR3 length: 15 residues. The V segment lost 4 bases and the J segment 4 bases; nucleotides outside the gene matches: 3. The CDR3: CASSSGLAGSDTQYF. Here the CDR3 DNA reads TGTGCCAGCAGCTCTGGACTAGCGGGATCAGATACGCAGTATTTT.

This clonotype showed up just a few times. V is TRBV2 and J is TRBJ2-5, with a weak D call TRBD1 (6 bases). CDR3 size: 14 residues. Germline CDR1 and CDR2: SNHLY and FYNNEI. V was shortened by 5 bases and J by 3 bases, with 13 bases between the two germline ends. In nucleotides, the CDR3 is TGTGCCAGCAGTAAGGACCAGGGGAAAGAGACCCAGTACTTC. Its translation: CASSKDQGKETQYF.

The V gene is TRBV10-3, the J gene TRBJ2-1; 8 bases are a match to TRBD2. After removal of 7 bases from V and 1 base from J, the junction contained 3 bases not matched to a gene. Per germline, CDR1 ENHRY and CDR2 SYGVKD. This CDR3 is 14 amino acids long. The CDR3 loop reads CAITQRESYNEQFF. The CDR3 DNA reads TGTGCCATCACCCAGCGGGAGTCCTACAATGAGCAGTTCTTC.

The DNA of the CDR3 is TGTGCCAGCAGTCCCTCCAGGACACGGAAAAACACCGGGGAGCTGTTTTTT. Protein product: CASSPSRTRKNTGELFF. V and J are TRBV2 and TRBJ2-2, with D perhaps TRBD1 (5 bases). The CDR3 spans 17 residues. Trimming shortened V by 5 bases and J by 2 bases, and 18 bases separated the two germline ends. Germline V gene data show CDR1 as SNHLY and CDR2 as FYNNEI.

This clonotype turned up a few times. V is TRBV6-1 and J is TRBJ1-5; D ambiguous. V was pared by 7 bases and J by 5 bases, with 12 bases between. The CDR3 length is 13 residues. CDR1 and CDR2 (germline): MNHNS, SASEGT. CDR3 region: CASTHRADQPQHF. The CDR3 DNA reads TGTGCCAGCACCCACCGGGCAGATCAGCCCCAGCATTTT.

The gene calls are TRBV28 and TRBJ2-1, with 7 bases aligning to TRBD1. The V gene end was trimmed by 7 bases and the J gene end by 0 bases; junction bases not matched to a gene: 6. This CDR3 has 15 residues. The germline V gene has CDR1 MDHEN and CDR2 SYDVKM. The DNA of the CDR3 is TGTGCCAGCATGGGACAGATGAGCTCCTACAATGAGCAGTTCTTC. Protein product: CASMGQMSSYNEQFF. Full variable domain (missing parts from reference TRBV28 and TRBJ2-1): DVKVTQSSRYLVKRTGEKVFLECVQDMDHENMFWYRQDPGLGLRLIYFSYDVKMKEKGDIPEGYSVSREKKERFSLILESASTNQTSMYLCASMGQMSSYNEQFFGPGTRLTVL.

Here the CDR3 DNA reads TGTGCCAGCAGTTCGGCATTGTCAGGGAACACCGGGGAGCTGTTTTTT. Translation gives CASSSALSGNTGELFF. The V gene is TRBV6-5, the J gene TRBJ2-2; D uncertain. V was trimmed by 4 bases and J by 1 base, leaving 13 bases between them. Germline values: CDR1 MNHEY, CDR2 SVGAGI. The CDR3 spans 16 residues.

This clonotype occurred a few times. The rearrangement links TRBV12-3 or TRBV12-4 to TRBJ2-4, with D unclear. The CDR3 is made up of 15 amino acids. The V end lost 1 base, the J end lost 1 base, and 8 bases lay between the germline ends. CDR3 in DNA: TGTGCCAGCAGTTTAGTAGGGAAGGCCAAAAACATTCAGTACTTC. Translated, it gives CASSLVGKAKNIQYF.

The chain employs TRBV2 and TRBJ2-1; 9 bases are shared with TRBD2. Per the germline V gene, CDR1 is SNHLY and CDR2 is FYNNEI. With 11 bases clipped from V and 1 base from J, the junction kept 6 bases outside the gene matches. This CDR3 is 14 amino acids long. CDR3 sequence (DNA): TGTGCCGGAATAGCGGGAGTATCCTACAATGAGCAGTTCTTC. Translated: CAGIAGVSYNEQFF.

The genes are TRBV6-1 and TRBJ2-2, with D maybe TRBD1 (6 bases). Trimming pared 7 bases from V and 6 bases from J, leaving 18 bases between. Germline CDR1 reads MNHNS; CDR2 reads SASEGT. The CDR3 runs to 15 residues. This CDR3 is CASTMGTRSAGELFF. CDR3 in DNA: TGTGCCAGCACCATGGGGACAAGGAGCGCCGGGGAGCTGTTTTTT.

This clonotype occurred once. CDR3 DNA: TGTGCCAGCAGGCGTCGGTTAGCGAACACCGGGGAGCTGTTTTTT. Protein product: CASRRRLANTGELFF. The chain is built from TRBV5-6 and TRBJ2-2; D is unresolved. Deletions cut 5 bases from V and 0 bases from J, with 11 bases between. From germline, CDR1 is SGHDT and CDR2 YYEEEE. This CDR3 is built from 15 residues.

This rearrangement joins TRBV7-9 to TRBJ2-1, with a tentative D call TRBD2 (6 bases). Germline V gene data show CDR1 as SEHNR and CDR2 as FQNEAQ (reference sequence). This CDR3 is built from 17 residues. V shed 3 bases and J shed 0 bases, with 15 bases lying between them. CDR3: CASSFRRGDSSYNEQFF. The DNA for the CDR3 is TGTGCCAGCAGCTTTAGGCGGGGCGACAGCTCCTACAATGAGCAGTTCTTC.